Below, 28 T cell receptor beta chains from the same sample are listed, as sequenced in a study of cytomegalovirus exposure and HLA in healthy donors. Using immunoSEQ multiplex PCR, the repertoire was profiled, and TCRdb retains in-frame clones only, with some absent. The repertoire has some 150,000 clones, 85% to 90% of them found once; the top ten carry about 3.5%. Material: PBMCs. The receptors originated from a woman aged 18 to 35 in good health and CMV-seropositive.

The chain uses TRBV27 and TRBJ2-7, with 7 bases that match TRBD1. The CDR3 runs to 14 residues. Germline loops: CDR1 MNHEY, CDR2 SMNVEV (reference sequence). With 2 bases clipped from V and 5 bases from J, the junction kept 6 bases outside the gene matches. Here the CDR3 DNA reads TGTGCCAGCAGTTTACAAGGGGGCTATCACGAGCAGTACTTC. Its translation: CASSLQGGYHEQYF.

The chain recombines TRBV4-2 with TRBJ2-3; TRBD2 matches at 10 bases. The length of the CDR3 is 16 residues. Trimming at V came to 0 bases and at J to 5 bases, leaving 5 bases not matched to a gene. Germline V lookup: CDR1 LGHNA, CDR2 YNFKEQ. The CDR3 here is CASSQEAGGTGDTQYF. The CDR3 DNA reads TGTGCCAGCAGCCAAGAAGCGGGAGGGACCGGAGATACGCAGTATTTT.

The chain uses TRBV18 and TRBJ2-2; D is uncertain. CDR3 length: 13 residues. Trimming removed 4 bases at V and 7 bases at J, with 10 bases between. The germline V gene has CDR1 KGHSH and CDR2 LQKENI. As DNA, the CDR3 is TGTGCCAGCTCACAAGAAAGAGTCGGGGAGCTGTTTTTT. This codes for CASSQERVGELFF.

The J gene is TRBJ2-5, the V gene TRBV18; D is possibly TRBD2 (5 bases). The CDR3 is made up of 15 amino acids. Between the trimmed V and J ends, which lost 3 bases and 7 bases, there was a span of 18 bases. CDR1 is KGHSH and CDR2 is LQKENI in the germline V gene. For the CDR3, the DNA is TGTGCCAGCTCACCCGGGAATAGTTTTTCCAGGACCCAGTACTTC. Its protein product is CASSPGNSFSRTQYF.

This clone was picked up one time. This chain uses TRBV5-8 with TRBJ1-2; D remains ambiguous. CDR1 SGHTS and CDR2 YDEGEE come from the germline V gene. CDR3 length equals 14 residues. Trimming pared 3 bases from V and 8 bases from J, leaving 17 bases between. The CDR3 reads CASSSDNPREGYTF. The CDR3 DNA follows: TGTGCCAGCAGCTCCGACAACCCACGGGAAGGCTACACCTTC.

The chain links TRBV29-1 to TRBJ2-6, with D possibly matching TRBD1 (7 bases). The V gene lost 5 bases and the J gene lost 4 bases, with 15 bases spanning the gap. The germline gives CDR1 SQVTM, CDR2 ANQGSEA. The length of the CDR3 is 15 residues. CDR3 loop: CSVQGGSFGANVLTF. CDR3 in DNA: TGCAGCGTTCAGGGGGGCAGTTTCGGGGCCAACGTCCTGACTTTC.

The rearrangement links TRBV29-1 to TRBJ2-1; TRBD2 aligns across 13 bases. The germline V gene encodes CDR1 SQVTM and CDR2 ANQGSEA. J lost 4 bases, V lost 5 bases, and 5 bases had no gene match. The CDR3 spans 15 residues. The CDR3 DNA sequence: TGCAGCGTTCCTGGGACTAGCGGGATTTACAATGAGCAGTTCTTC. It encodes CSVPGTSGIYNEQFF.

The chain employs TRBV11-2 and TRBJ2-1, with 8 bases aligning to TRBD2. Unmatched junction bases numbered 12, after V lost 1 base and J lost 4 bases. Germline assignment: CDR1 SGHAT and CDR2 FQNNGV. This CDR3 is built from 18 residues. The CDR3 is CASSLAGRGGKVYNEQFF. CDR3 DNA sequence: TGTGCCAGCAGCTTAGCCGGTCGCGGGGGGAAAGTTTACAATGAGCAGTTCTTC.

The chain uses TRBV5-1 and TRBJ2-7; 8 bases are shared with TRBD2. The CDR3 spans 15 residues. Per germline, CDR1 SGHRS and CDR2 YFSETQ. J was trimmed by 3 bases and V by 0 bases; bases with no gene match: 5. The CDR3 region is CASSLVVGTSYEQYF. As DNA, the CDR3 is TGCGCCAGCAGCTTGGTTGTTGGGACTAGCTACGAGCAGTACTTC.

The gene calls are TRBV7-3 and TRBJ2-2; D ambiguous. CDR1 is SGHTA, CDR2 FQGTGA, per germline. V was shortened by 5 bases and J by 7 bases, with 11 bases between the two germline ends. CDR3 length equals 13 residues. The CDR3 region is CASSTHWSGELFF. The CDR3 nucleotides read TGTGCCAGCAGCACGCACTGGAGCGGGGAGCTGTTTTTT. Based on the CDR3 plus reference TRBV7-3 and TRBJ2-2, the full variable domain is GAGVSQTPSNKVTEKGKYVELRCDPISGHTALYWYRQSLGQGPEFLIYFQGTGAADDSGLPNDRFFAVRPEGSVSTLKIQRTERGDSAVYLCASSTHWSGELFFGEGSRLTVL.

This clone occurred once. The chain joins TRBV7-8 to TRBJ2-7; 10 bases match TRBD2. From germline, CDR1 is SGHVS and CDR2 FQNEAQ. CDR3 length: 15 residues. With V trimmed by 1 base and J by 6 bases, 6 bases remained unmatched. CDR3 region: CASSLGGTSALEQYF. The CDR3 DNA reads as TGTGCCAGCAGCTTAGGTGGGACTAGCGCCCTCGAGCAGTACTTC.

The genes are TRBV7-2 and TRBJ2-1; 8 nucleotides match TRBD1. V was clipped by 5 bases and J by 10 bases; unmatched bases: 10. The CDR3 has 14 residues. CDR1 SGHTA and CDR2 FQGNSA come from the germline V gene. The CDR3 protein is CASSPAGQGIEQFF. Here the CDR3 DNA reads TGTGCCAGCAGCCCAGCCGGACAGGGAATAGAGCAGTTCTTC.

The V call is TRBV7-8, the J call TRBJ2-7, with TRBD1 matching 8 bases. Germline CDR1 SGHVS, CDR2 FQNEAQ. The CDR3 length is 13 residues. J gave up 4 bases and V 5 bases, and 4 bases lay outside the gene matches. DNA for the CDR3: TGTGCCAGCAGCCGGGACAGGAGGTACGAGCAGTACTTC. Translating gives CASSRDRRYEQYF.

The rearrangement uses TRBV6-5 and TRBJ2-2; D perhaps matches TRBD1 (8 bases). Germline V lookup: CDR1 MNHEY, CDR2 SVGAGI. V gave up 1 base and J gave up 5 bases, with 14 bases separating them. CDR3 length: 16 amino acids. DNA for the CDR3: TGTGCCAGCAGTTACTTCACAGGGGGGGAGACCGGGGAGCTGTTTTTT. Translated, it gives CASSYFTGGETGELFF.

The V gene is TRBV9, the J gene TRBJ2-1, with D hard to call. From germline, CDR1 is SGDLS and CDR2 YYNGEE. The V end was cut by 0 bases, the J end by 5 bases, with 12 bases between. The CDR3 has 15 amino acids. The CDR3 spells CASSVDGQIHNEQFF. In DNA form, the CDR3 reads TGTGCCAGCAGCGTAGATGGCCAGATCCACAATGAGCAGTTCTTC.

The genes are TRBV5-6 and TRBJ2-1; maybe TRBD1 (5 bases). The CDR3 runs 13 residues. The V and J ends lost 9 bases and 0 bases respectively, with 10 bases between them. CDR1 is SGHDT, CDR2 YYEEEE, per germline. In DNA form, the CDR3 reads TGTGCCACCACGGACACCTCCTACAATGAGCAGTTCTTC. Its translation is CATTDTSYNEQFF.

The chain employs TRBV7-7 and TRBJ1-1; TRBD1 aligns across 7 bases. CDR1 is SSHAT and CDR2 is FNYEAQ in the germline V gene (reference sequence). The CDR3 is 14 residues long. Trimming took 5 bases from V and 4 from J; bases not matched to a gene: 7. CDR3 sequence: CASSPLGQFTEAFF. The CDR3 DNA is TGTGCCAGCAGCCCTTTGGGACAGTTCACTGAAGCTTTCTTT.

The V and J genes are TRBV14 and TRBJ2-7; D call uncertain. Germline V gene lookup returns CDR1 SGHDN and CDR2 FVKESK. V was pared by 0 bases and J by 0 bases, with 12 bases between. The CDR3 runs 16 residues. The CDR3 DNA reads TGTGCCAGCAGCCAAGATACGAGACTGGGCTCCTACGAGCAGTACTTC. This encodes CASSQDTRLGSYEQYF.

In its sample, this clone was seen once. The rearrangement joins TRBV27 to TRBJ1-1; perhaps TRBD1 as D (6 bases). The CDR3 runs 17 residues. Germline V gives CDR1 MNHEY, CDR2 SMNVEV (reference sequence). V gave up 1 base and J gave up 8 bases, with 23 bases separating them. CDR3 DNA sequence: TGTGCCAGCAGTTTATTCAGTATAGGTAACAGGGAGAGCGAAGCTTTCTTT. It specifies CASSLFSIGNRESEAFF.

The chain uses TRBV5-1 and TRBJ2-3; 8 nucleotides match TRBD1. Trimming took 3 bases from V and 8 from J; bases not matched to a gene: 8. Germline CDR1 reads SGHRS; CDR2 reads YFSETQ. This CDR3 has 14 residues. The CDR3 bases are TGCGCCAGCAGCTCTGGGACAGGTCCAGGTACGCAGTATTTT. Translated, it gives CASSSGTGPGTQYF.

The chain employs TRBV6-1 and TRBJ2-7; 8 positions agree with TRBD1. In germline, CDR1 is MNHNS, CDR2 SASEGT. This CDR3 has 14 residues. The V gene end was trimmed by 4 bases and the J gene end by 0 bases; junction bases not matched to a gene: 2. This chain's CDR3 is CASSGTGSSYEQYF. CDR3 sequence (DNA): TGTGCCAGCAGTGGGACAGGGAGCTCCTACGAGCAGTACTTC.

The chain is built from TRBV7-9 and TRBJ2-5; possibly TRBD1 for D (6 bases). CDR1 is SEHNR, CDR2 FQNEAQ, per germline (reference sequence). V lost 5 bases, J lost 5 bases, and 18 bases lay in between. CDR3 length equals 15 residues. The CDR3 is CASSRNLQGFETQYF. The CDR3 nucleotides are TGTGCCAGCAGCCGGAATCTACAGGGTTTTGAGACCCAGTACTTC.

J is TRBJ2-5 and V is TRBV9; TRBD2 might be the D (5 bases). The length of the CDR3 is 14 residues. V was cut by 0 bases and J by 6 bases, with 12 bases left in between. Per the germline V gene, CDR1 is SGDLS and CDR2 is YYNGEE. CDR3 region: CASSVGGERQTQYF. The CDR3 DNA reads TGTGCCAGCAGCGTAGGGGGAGAGCGACAGACCCAGTACTTC.

The CDR3 nucleotides are TGTGCCAGCAGCTCCCCTGGAGGGAACTACGAGCAGTACTTC. Translated: CASSSPGGNYEQYF. The V and J genes are TRBV7-8 and TRBJ2-7; weak D call: TRBD2 (6 bases). Germline lookup yields CDR1 SGHVS and CDR2 FQNEAQ. Trimming left V 4 bases short and J 3 bases short, with 13 bases between. The CDR3 sequence is 14 residues long.

The V and J genes are TRBV18 and TRBJ2-5; 8 bases are a match to TRBD1. V dropped 5 bases and J dropped 3; count of bases not matched to a gene: 11. The CDR3 is made up of 16 amino acids. CDR1 and CDR2 from the germline V gene are KGHSH and LQKENI. CDR3 nucleotide sequence: TGTGCCAGCTCAGCCTTCGGGACAGGCCGAAAAGAGACCCAGTACTTC. Protein sequence: CASSAFGTGRKETQYF.

This chain links TRBV6-5 with TRBJ2-1; TRBD2 aligns across 10 bases. The ends lost 2 bases at V and 3 bases at J; junction bases unmatched: 1. Germline values: CDR1 MNHEY, CDR2 SVGAGI. CDR3 length equals 15 residues. CDR3 DNA sequence: TGTGCCAGCAGTTACACTAGCGGGAACTACAATGAGCAGTTCTTC. Translation gives CASSYTSGNYNEQFF.

The table lists this clone with a count of one. The gene calls are TRBV9 and TRBJ2-3; D gene unclear. Germline V lookup: CDR1 SGDLS, CDR2 YYNGEE. V lost 0 bases to trimming and J lost 4 bases, with 3 bases between them. This CDR3 comprises 12 residues. The DNA for the CDR3 is TGTGCCAGCAGCGTAGCATCAGATACGCAGTATTTT. This gives the protein CASSVASDTQYF. The variable domain in full, completed from reference TRBV9 and TRBJ2-3, reads DSGVTQTPKHLITATGQRVTLRCSPRSGDLSVYWYQQSLDQGLQFLIQYYNGEERAKGNILERFSAQQFPDLHSELNLSSLELGDSALYFCASSVASDTQYFGPGTRLTVL.

The chain couples TRBV11-3 to TRBJ1-1; TRBD1 agrees at 12 bases. V dropped 3 bases and J dropped 8; count of bases not matched to a gene: 10. Germline V gene lookup returns CDR1 SGHNT and CDR2 YENEEA. This CDR3 has 16 residues. The CDR3 reads CASSFPGQGAFGEAFF. Written as DNA, the CDR3 is TGTGCCAGCAGCTTCCCGGGACAGGGGGCTTTTGGAGAAGCTTTCTTT. Full variable domain (rest looked up from reference TRBV11-3 and TRBJ1-1): EAGVVQSPRYKIIEKKQPVAFWCNPISGHNTLYWYLQNLGQGPELLIRYENEEAVDDSQLPKDRFSAERLKGVDSTLKIQPAELGDSAVYLCASSFPGQGAFGEAFFGQGTRLTVV.